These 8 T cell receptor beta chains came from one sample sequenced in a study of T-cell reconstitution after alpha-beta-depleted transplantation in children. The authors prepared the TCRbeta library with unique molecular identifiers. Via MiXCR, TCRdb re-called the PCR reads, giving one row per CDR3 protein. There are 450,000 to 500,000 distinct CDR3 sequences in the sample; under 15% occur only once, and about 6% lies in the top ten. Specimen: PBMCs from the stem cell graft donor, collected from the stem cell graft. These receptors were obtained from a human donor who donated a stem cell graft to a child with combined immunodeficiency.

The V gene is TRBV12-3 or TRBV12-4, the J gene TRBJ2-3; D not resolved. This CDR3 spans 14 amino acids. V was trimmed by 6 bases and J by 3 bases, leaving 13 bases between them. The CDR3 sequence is CASSLLLLTDTQYF. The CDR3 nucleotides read TGTGCCAGCAGCCTTCTCTTGCTAACAGATACGCAGTATTTT.

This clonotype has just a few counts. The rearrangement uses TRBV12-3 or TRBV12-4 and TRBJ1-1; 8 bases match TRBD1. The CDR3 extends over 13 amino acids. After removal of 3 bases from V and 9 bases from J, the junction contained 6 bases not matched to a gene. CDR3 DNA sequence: TGTGCCAGCAGTTTGGAGACAGGGGTCAAAGCTTTCTTT. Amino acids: CASSLETGVKAFF.

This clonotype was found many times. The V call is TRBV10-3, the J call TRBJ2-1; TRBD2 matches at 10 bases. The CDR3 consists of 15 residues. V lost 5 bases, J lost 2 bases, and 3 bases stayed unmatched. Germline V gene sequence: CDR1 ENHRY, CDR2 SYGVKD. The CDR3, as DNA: TGTGCCATCAGTCAGCGGGGGGGCACCTACAATGAGCAGTTCTTC. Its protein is CAISQRGGTYNEQFF.

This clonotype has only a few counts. CDR3 amino acids: CSATSGPNYEQYF. CDR3 nucleotide sequence: TGCAGTGCCACTTCAGGACCCAACTACGAGCAGTACTTC. This chain connects TRBV20-1 to TRBJ2-7; D call uncertain. Trimming took 6 bases from V and 3 from J, leaving 15 bases between them. The CDR3 has 13 residues. Germline lookup yields CDR1 DFQATT and CDR2 SNEGSKA (reference sequence).

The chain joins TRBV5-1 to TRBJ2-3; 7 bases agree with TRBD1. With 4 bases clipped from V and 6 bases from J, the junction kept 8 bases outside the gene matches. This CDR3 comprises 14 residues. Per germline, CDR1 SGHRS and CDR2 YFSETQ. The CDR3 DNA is TGCGCCAGCAGCCCGTGGACAGGCCGGGATACGCAGTATTTT. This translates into CASSPWTGRDTQYF.

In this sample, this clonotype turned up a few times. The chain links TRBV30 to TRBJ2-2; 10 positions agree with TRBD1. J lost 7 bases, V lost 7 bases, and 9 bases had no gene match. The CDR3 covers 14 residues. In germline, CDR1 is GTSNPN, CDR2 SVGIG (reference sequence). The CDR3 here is CALDRTGGVGELFF. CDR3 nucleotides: TGTGCCTTAGATAGGACAGGGGGAGTCGGGGAGCTGTTTTTT.

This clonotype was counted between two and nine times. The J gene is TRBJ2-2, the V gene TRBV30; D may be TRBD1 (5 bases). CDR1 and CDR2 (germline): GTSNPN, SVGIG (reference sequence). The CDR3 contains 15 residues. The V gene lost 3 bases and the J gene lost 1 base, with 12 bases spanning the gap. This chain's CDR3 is CAWRRGNLNTGELFF. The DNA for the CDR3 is TGTGCCTGGAGAAGGGGAAACTTGAACACCGGGGAGCTGTTTTTT. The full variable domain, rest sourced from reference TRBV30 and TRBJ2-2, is SQTIHQWPATLVQPVGSPLSLECTVEGTSNPNLYWYRQAAGRGLQLLFYSVGIGQISSEVPQNLSASRPQDRQFILSSKKLLLSDSGFYLCAWRRGNLNTGELFFGEGSRLTVL.

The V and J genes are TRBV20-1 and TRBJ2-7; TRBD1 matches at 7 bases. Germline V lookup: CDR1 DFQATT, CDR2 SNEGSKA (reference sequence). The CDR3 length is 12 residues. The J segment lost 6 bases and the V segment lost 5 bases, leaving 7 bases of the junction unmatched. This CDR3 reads CSAFTGAGEQYF. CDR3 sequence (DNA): TGCAGTGCTTTTACAGGGGCTGGCGAGCAGTACTTC.